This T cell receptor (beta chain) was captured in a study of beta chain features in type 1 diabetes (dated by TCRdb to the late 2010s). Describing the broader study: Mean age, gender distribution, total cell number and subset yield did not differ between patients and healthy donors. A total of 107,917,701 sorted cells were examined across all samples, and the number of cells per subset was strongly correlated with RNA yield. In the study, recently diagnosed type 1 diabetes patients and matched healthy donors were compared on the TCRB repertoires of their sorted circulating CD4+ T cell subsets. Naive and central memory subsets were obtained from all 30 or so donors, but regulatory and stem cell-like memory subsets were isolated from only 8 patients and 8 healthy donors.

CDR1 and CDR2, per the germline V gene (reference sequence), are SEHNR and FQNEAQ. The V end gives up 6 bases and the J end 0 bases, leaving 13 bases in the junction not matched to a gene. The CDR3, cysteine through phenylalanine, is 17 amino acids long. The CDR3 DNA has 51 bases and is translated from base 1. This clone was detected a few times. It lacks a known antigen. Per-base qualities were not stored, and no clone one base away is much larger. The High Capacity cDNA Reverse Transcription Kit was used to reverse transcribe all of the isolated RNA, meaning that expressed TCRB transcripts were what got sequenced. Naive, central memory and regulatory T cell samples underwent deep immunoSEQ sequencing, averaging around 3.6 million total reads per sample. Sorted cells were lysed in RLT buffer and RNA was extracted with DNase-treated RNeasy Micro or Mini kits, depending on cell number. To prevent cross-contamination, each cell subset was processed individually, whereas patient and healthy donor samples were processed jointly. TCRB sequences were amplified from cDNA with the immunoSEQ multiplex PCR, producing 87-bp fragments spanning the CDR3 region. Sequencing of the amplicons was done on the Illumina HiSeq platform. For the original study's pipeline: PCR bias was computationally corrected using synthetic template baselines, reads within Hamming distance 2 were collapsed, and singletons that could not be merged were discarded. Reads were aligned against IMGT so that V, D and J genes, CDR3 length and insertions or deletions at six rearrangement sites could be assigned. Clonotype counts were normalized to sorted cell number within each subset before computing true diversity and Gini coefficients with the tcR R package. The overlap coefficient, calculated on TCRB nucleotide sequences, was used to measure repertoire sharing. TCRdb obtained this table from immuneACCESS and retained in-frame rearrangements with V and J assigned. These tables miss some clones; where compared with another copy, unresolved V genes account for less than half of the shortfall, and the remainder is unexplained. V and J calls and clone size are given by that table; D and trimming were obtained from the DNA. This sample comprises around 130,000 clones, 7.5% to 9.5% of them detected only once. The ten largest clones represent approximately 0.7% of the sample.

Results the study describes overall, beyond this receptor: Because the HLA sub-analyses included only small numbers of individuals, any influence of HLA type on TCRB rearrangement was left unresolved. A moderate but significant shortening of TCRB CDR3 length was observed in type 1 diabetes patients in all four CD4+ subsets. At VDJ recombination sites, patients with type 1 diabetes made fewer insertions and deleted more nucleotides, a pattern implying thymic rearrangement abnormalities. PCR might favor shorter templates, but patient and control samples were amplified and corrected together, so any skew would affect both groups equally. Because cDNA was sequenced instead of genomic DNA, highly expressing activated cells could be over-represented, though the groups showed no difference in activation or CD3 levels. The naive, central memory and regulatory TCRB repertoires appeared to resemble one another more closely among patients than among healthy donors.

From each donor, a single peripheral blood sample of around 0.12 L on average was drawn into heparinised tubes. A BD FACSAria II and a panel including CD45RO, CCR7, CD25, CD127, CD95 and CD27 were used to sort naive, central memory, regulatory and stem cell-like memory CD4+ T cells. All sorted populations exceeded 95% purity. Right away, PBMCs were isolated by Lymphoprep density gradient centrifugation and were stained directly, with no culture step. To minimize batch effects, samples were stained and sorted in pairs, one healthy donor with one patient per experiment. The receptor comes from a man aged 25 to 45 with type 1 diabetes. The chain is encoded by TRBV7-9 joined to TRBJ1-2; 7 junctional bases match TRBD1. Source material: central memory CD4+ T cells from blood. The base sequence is TGTGCCAGCAGTTACATGGACAGGTTAAGGGCTAACTATGGCTACACCTTC. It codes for CASSYMDRLRANYGYTF.